The 27 T cell receptor beta chains reported below all come from one sample, sequenced in a study of metastatic and nonmetastatic thyroid tumors (dated by TCRdb to 2019 to 2021). None of the patients had been given any treatment before thyroid surgery. Library preparation used PCR. This sample was sequenced with an Illumina HiSeq 4000. The public reads were reanalyzed by TCRdb: fastp trimming at Q25, MiXCR alignment, in-frame beta chains only. The sample table records more than 15,000 clones; over 20% of these occur just once. The ten top clones hold 8.1% of the sample. The specimen sequenced was adjacent normal tissue. The receptors were gathered from a female donor with papillary thyroid cancer or a benign thyroid nodule (not recorded which). Some clones in this sample may be carry-over from other donors' samples.

As for this clone: A read error is possible here, since a much larger clone lies one base away. This rearrangement joins TRBV19 to TRBJ2-2; 9 bases are a match to TRBD1. This CDR3 comprises 13 residues. Germline assignment: CDR1 LNHDA and CDR2 SQIVND (reference sequence). CDR3 in DNA: TGTGCCAGTGACAGGGGGTACACCGGGAAGCTGTTTTTT. As protein: CASDRGYTGKLFF.

J is TRBJ1-5 and V is TRBV6-1, with D uncertain. The CDR3 contains 15 residues. Deletions cut 7 bases from V and 2 bases from J, with 15 bases between. Germline assignment: CDR1 MNHNS and CDR2 SASEGT. CDR3 DNA sequence: TGTGCCAGCACCCGGGTGGGCGGGGGCAATCAGCCCCAGCATTTT. Translating gives CASTRVGGGNQPQHF.

This clone was seen only a few times. The chain carries TRBV6-1 and TRBJ2-3; D may match TRBD1 or TRBD2 (5 bases each). Germline V gene lookup returns CDR1 MNHNS and CDR2 SASEGT. V gave up 7 bases and J gave up 1 base, with 9 bases separating them. The CDR3 has 13 residues. The CDR3 DNA reads TGTGCCAGCACCCGGGACGGCACAGATACGCAGTATTTT. Translated, it gives CASTRDGTDTQYF.

The rearrangement uses TRBV12-3 or TRBV12-4 and TRBJ2-7; D is unresolved. The length of the CDR3 is 14 residues. V was clipped by 3 bases and J by 2 bases, with 11 bases between them. For the CDR3, the DNA is TGTGCCAGCAGTTTTTCGCGCGGAACCTACGAGCAGTACTTC. It is translated as CASSFSRGTYEQYF.

This clone was detected a few times. The rearrangement joins TRBV6-1 to TRBJ2-5; 11 bases agree with TRBD2. Germline loops: CDR1 MNHNS, CDR2 SASEGT. Germline trimming cut 3 bases from V and 3 bases from J; bases unmatched to any gene: 3. The CDR3 has 15 residues. The CDR3 DNA is TGTGCCAGCAGTGACTTGGGACTAGCGGAAGAGACCCAGTACTTC. This encodes CASSDLGLAEETQYF.

This clone was seen a handful of times. This chain uses TRBV6-6 with TRBJ1-6; tentatively, D is TRBD1 (5 bases). V was cut by 2 bases and J by 10 bases, with 15 bases left in between. CDR1 is MNHNY, CDR2 SVGAGI, per germline (reference sequence). There are 15 residues in the CDR3. The CDR3 protein is CASSYKPGLISPLHF. The CDR3 DNA sequence: TGTGCCAGCAGTTACAAACCGGGACTGATATCACCCCTCCACTTT.

The sample holds a few counts of this clone. V usage is TRBV10-2 and J usage is TRBJ2-7, with a possible D match to TRBD1 (6 bases). Trimming cost V 8 bases and J 6 bases, with 11 bases left between them. The CDR3 is made up of 11 amino acids. Germline loops: CDR1 WSHSY, CDR2 SAAADI. For the CDR3, the DNA is TGCGCCAGCTTACAGGGTGGCGAGCAGTACTTC. Translated, it gives CASLQGGEQYF.

The DNA for the CDR3 is TGTGCCAGCAGCTTGTGGGGGACAGGGGACGAAAAACTGTTTTTT. It codes for CASSLWGTGDEKLFF. The gene calls are TRBV5-8 and TRBJ1-4, with TRBD1 identical over 10 bases. The germline V gene encodes CDR1 SGHTS and CDR2 YDEGEE. The ends lost 1 base at V and 8 bases at J; junction bases unmatched: 5. The CDR3 is made up of 15 amino acids.

CDR3 residues: CASSYSFQGEQFF. In DNA, the CDR3 is TGTGCCAGCAGTTACTCCTTTCAGGGTGAGCAGTTCTTC. This chain connects TRBV6-2 or TRBV6-3 to TRBJ2-1; a weak D match, TRBD1 (5 bases). The CDR3 is made up of 13 amino acids. The V and J ends lost 0 bases and 9 bases respectively, with 9 bases between them. CDR1 is MNHEY, CDR2 SVGEGT, per germline.

As DNA, the CDR3 is TGTGCCAGCAGCCCCATACTGAACACTGAAGCTTTCTTT. This sequence encodes CASSPILNTEAFF. The chain combines TRBV7-9 with TRBJ1-1; D gene unclear. Looked up from germline, CDR1 is SEHNR and CDR2 is FQNEAQ (reference sequence). V shed 5 bases and J shed 0 bases, with 7 bases lying between them. The CDR3 totals 13 residues.

The chain carries TRBV30 and TRBJ2-3; 10 positions agree with TRBD2. This CDR3 comprises 15 residues. V lost 1 base to trimming and J lost 0 bases; unmatched junction nucleotides: 1. The germline V gene has CDR1 GTSNPN and CDR2 SVGIG (reference sequence). The CDR3 DNA sequence: TGTGCCTGGAGTGGACTAGCGGGCAGCACAGATACGCAGTATTTT. Protein sequence: CAWSGLAGSTDTQYF.

This clone was observed at least ten times. The chain uses TRBV5-6 and TRBJ1-5, with D perhaps matching TRBD1 (5 bases). Trimming took 2 bases from V and 7 from J, leaving 16 bases between them. CDR1 and CDR2 from the germline V gene are SGHDT and YYEEEE. The CDR3 consists of 15 residues. The CDR3 region has the DNA TGTGCCAGCAGCTTCCAGGGTCGGCTGGGGCAGCCCCAGCATTTT. Amino acids: CASSFQGRLGQPQHF. Full variable domain (remainder filled in from reference TRBV5-6 and TRBJ1-5): DAGVTQSPTHLIKTRGQQVTLRCSPKSGHDTVSWYQQALGQGPQFIFQYYEEEERQRGNFPDRFSGHQFPNYSSELNVNALLLGDSALYLCASSFQGRLGQPQHFGDGTRLSIL.

About this clone: This may arise from a read error, as a much more abundant clone is one base away. This sequence joins TRBV6-2 or TRBV6-3 and TRBJ2-7, with TRBD1 matching 8 bases. The junction had 5 bases not matched to a gene; V was cut back by 4 bases and J by 6 bases. The CDR3 runs to 13 residues. The V gene's germline CDR1 is MNHEY and CDR2 SVGEGT. The chain's CDR3 is CASSFWTGSEQYF. DNA of the CDR3: TGTGCCAGCAGTTTTTGGACAGGGTCCGAGCAGTACTTC.

This clone was detected only a few times. V usage is TRBV28 and J usage is TRBJ2-7; weak D call: TRBD1 (5 bases). Per germline, CDR1 MDHEN and CDR2 SYDVKM. This CDR3 region has 12 residues. The ends were cut back, 10 bases at V and 6 bases at J, with 16 bases in the middle. The CDR3 loop reads CATTSQGVEQYF. DNA of the CDR3: TGTGCCACCACCTCACAAGGGGTCGAGCAGTACTTC.

Details on this clone: One junction end does not reproduce the germline sequence, and a read error may be involved. The chain joins TRBV9 to TRBJ2-3; TRBD1 or TRBD2 may be the D gene (5 bases each). This CDR3 region has 14 residues. The germline V gene encodes CDR1 SGDLS and CDR2 YYNGEE. DNA of the CDR3: TGTGCCAGCAGCCCGATGGGGACGACAGATACGCTGTATTTT. As protein: CASSPMGTTDTLYF.

This clone is labeled as medium-sized (0.01 to 0.1%). The chain joins TRBV7-9 to TRBJ2-1; 12 bases are a match to TRBD2. CDR3 size: 15 residues. Trimming at V came to 6 bases and at J to 7 bases, leaving 7 bases not matched to a gene. Germline CDR1 SEHNR, CDR2 FQNEAQ (reference sequence). CDR3 region: CASRLAGGPKNEQFF. CDR3 DNA sequence: TGTGCCAGCAGGCTAGCGGGAGGGCCGAAAAATGAGCAGTTCTTC.

This clone turned up a few times. This sequence joins TRBV6-1 and TRBJ1-6, with D perhaps matching TRBD1 (6 bases). There are 13 residues in the CDR3. V was cut by 5 bases and J by 10 bases, with 12 bases left in between. The germline gives CDR1 MNHNS, CDR2 SASEGT. CDR3 loop: CASSLGQHSPLHF. The CDR3 DNA reads as TGTGCCAGCAGTCTAGGACAGCACTCACCCCTCCACTTT.

This clone occurred a few times. Since no conserved phenylalanine or tryptophan closes the CDR3, a read error is the likely cause. The CDR3 reads CASSLRGFYEQYL. CDR3 DNA sequence: TGTGCCAGCAGTTTACGAGGGTTCTATGAGCAGTACCTC. The chain uses TRBV28 and TRBJ2-7; a possible D gene is TRBD2 (5 bases). The CDR3 totals 13 residues. Germline CDR1 MDHEN, CDR2 SYDVKM. Between the trimmed V and J ends, which lost 2 bases and 7 bases, there was a span of 12 bases.

The gene calls are TRBV14 and TRBJ1-2; D is perhaps TRBD1 (5 bases). The germline V gene encodes CDR1 SGHDN and CDR2 FVKESK. V was shortened by 0 bases and J by 7 bases, with 27 bases between the two germline ends. There are 19 residues in the CDR3. CDR3: CASSQDRRQGSSLARGYTF. CDR3 nucleotides: TGTGCCAGCAGCCAAGATCGTAGGCAGGGCTCTTCTCTGGCGCGTGGCTACACCTTC.

The rearrangement links TRBV5-1 to TRBJ2-2; D call uncertain. The CDR3 sequence is 15 residues long. V lost 5 bases, J lost 9 bases, and 20 bases lay in between. CDR1 SGHRS and CDR2 YFSETQ come from the germline V gene. The CDR3 is CASSEPVLETWELFF. CDR3 nucleotide sequence: TGCGCCAGCAGTGAACCCGTGCTAGAAACCTGGGAGCTGTTTTTT.

The rearrangement uses TRBV28 and TRBJ2-7, with D hard to call. Germline lookup yields CDR1 MDHEN and CDR2 SYDVKM. This CDR3 spans 14 amino acids. The V and J ends lost 5 bases and 0 bases respectively, with 11 bases between them. CDR3 DNA sequence: TGTGCCAGCAGTGCCTCTGGACCCTCCTACGAGCAGTACTTC. Its translation is CASSASGPSYEQYF.

This clone was observed once. The V and J genes are TRBV7-6 and TRBJ1-6; D is unclear. The germline gives CDR1 SGHVS, CDR2 FNYEAQ. The CDR3 sequence is 17 residues long. V dropped 1 base and J dropped 3 bases, with 13 bases sitting between them. CDR3 sequence (DNA): TGTGCCAGCAGCTTAGTGCCCAGCGACAACTATAATTCACCCCTCCACTTT. Its translation is CASSLVPSDNYNSPLHF. Looking up the rest from reference TRBV7-6 and TRBJ1-6 gives the full variable domain: GAGVSQSPRYKVTKRGQDVALRCDPISGHVSLYWYRQALGQGPEFLTYFNYEAQQDKSGLPNDRFSAERPEGSISTLTIQRTEQRDSAMYRCASSLVPSDNYNSPLHFGNGTRLTVT.

V and J are TRBV19 and TRBJ1-6; tentatively, D is TRBD1 (5 bases). The V gene lost 5 bases and the J gene lost 10 bases, with 12 bases spanning the gap. The length of the CDR3 is 13 residues. Per germline, CDR1 LNHDA and CDR2 SQIVND (reference sequence). CDR3 sequence reads: CASSYRTQSPLHF. The CDR3 nucleotides are TGTGCCAGTAGTTACAGGACCCAATCACCCCTCCACTTT.

This sequence joins TRBV6-1 and TRBJ1-1; D remains unclear. CDR3 length: 14 residues. Germline CDR1 is MNHNS and CDR2 is SASEGT. Trimming took off 2 bases at V and 1 base at J, with 8 bases between the two ends. The chain's CDR3 is CASSEWAGNTEAFF. For the CDR3, the DNA is TGTGCCAGCAGTGAATGGGCAGGGAACACTGAAGCTTTCTTT.

This clone was observed a handful of times. The chain has TRBV5-1 and TRBJ1-5; D uncertain. V was trimmed by 4 bases and J by 3 bases, leaving 11 bases between them. CDR1 and CDR2 (germline): SGHRS, YFSETQ. The CDR3 runs 14 residues. The CDR3, as DNA: TGCGCCAGCAGCATCGCAGGAGACAATCAGCCCCAGCATTTT. Protein product: CASSIAGDNQPQHF.

By sample share, this clone is medium-sized (0.01 to 0.1%). The chain carries TRBV20-1 and TRBJ2-7; D gene ambiguous. The CDR3 is made up of 13 amino acids. Trimming left V 6 bases short and J 3 bases short, with 15 bases between. CDR1 DFQATT and CDR2 SNEGSKA come from the germline V gene (reference sequence). This chain's CDR3 is CSAGKTLIYEQYF. The CDR3 coding sequence is TGCAGTGCCGGCAAGACCCTGATCTACGAGCAGTACTTC.

This clone was seen more than once but under ten times. The V and J genes are TRBV5-1 and TRBJ1-2; 8 bases agree with TRBD1. The CDR3 spans 15 residues. V was pared by 0 bases and J by 1 base, with 2 bases of the junction left unmatched. Germline loops: CDR1 SGHRS, CDR2 YFSETQ. CDR3 protein: CASSLGDRINYGYTF. In DNA, the CDR3 is TGCGCCAGCAGCTTGGGGGACAGGATTAACTATGGCTACACCTTC.